This T cell receptor (beta chain) was sequenced during a study of T-cell reconstitution after alpha-beta-depleted transplantation in children. Study-wide findings and caveats: Surviving thymic progenitors and recipient T cells were the source of high TCRbeta diversity at day 60 in some patients. Reported findings indicate that, about two months after transplant, alpha-beta T cells came from several hundred expanded clones, which were derived from non-depleted graft cells. T-cell counts and diversity at one year following transplant were attributed mainly to newly produced T cells.

The library targeted TCRbeta and was prepared with unique molecular identifiers. TCRdb redid the calling of the PCR reads with MiXCR, one entry per CDR3 protein. The repertoire holds approximately 650,000 distinct CDR3 sequences, with around 14% as singletons. The CDR3 is made up of 17 amino acids. CDR1 is SEHNR and CDR2 is FQNEAQ in the germline V gene (reference sequence). With V trimmed by 5 bases and J by 5 bases, 11 bases remained unmatched. In its sample, this clonotype was seen many times. Its antigen is undetermined. This chain links TRBV7-9 with TRBJ2-3; 12 bases are shared with TRBD1. The material sequenced was PBMCs, taken before TCRalphabeta/CD19-depleted stem cell transplant. This TCR was recovered from a girl aged 2 to 9 with congenital amegakaryocytic thrombocytopenia, due to receive a stem cell transplant. The CDR3 region has the DNA TGTGCCAGCAGCACCTCATTCCGGGACAGGGGGCGAGATACGCAGTATTTT. Amino acid sequence: CASSTSFRDRGRDTQYF.